The next 17 T cell receptor beta chains were all read from a single sample in a study of control samples from healthy donors and cancer patients. This table comes from immunoSEQ multiplex PCR, and its TCRdb copy is limited to in-frame clones, with some not included. This table holds approximately 170,000 clones, around 90% found once. The sample consisted of blood. Receptor source: a woman between 45 and 60 years old in good health.

The gene calls are TRBV5-1 and TRBJ2-2; TRBD1 matches at 8 bases. With 5 bases clipped from V and 4 bases from J, the junction kept 4 bases outside the gene matches. The CDR3 has 14 residues. Germline V gene data show CDR1 as SGHRS and CDR2 as YFSETQ. The CDR3 spells CASSLTGGTGELFF. In DNA, the CDR3 is TGCGCCAGCAGTCTTACAGGGGGCACCGGGGAGCTGTTTTTT.

The chain couples TRBV12-3 or TRBV12-4 to TRBJ2-7; no clear D. The CDR3 consists of 13 residues. V lost 5 bases and J lost 6, with 14 bases in between. CDR3 bases: TGTGCCAGCAGTCTGGAACGAGGCGTCGAGCAGTACTTC. This encodes CASSLERGVEQYF.

This clone has more than one count but fewer than ten. This chain links TRBV28 with TRBJ2-1; 10 bases map to TRBD1. The CDR3 is 12 residues long. Germline CDR1 is MDHEN and CDR2 is SYDVKM. V dropped 8 bases and J dropped 9; count of bases not matched to a gene: 4. CDR3 protein: CASWTGGGEQFF. In DNA form, the CDR3 reads TGTGCCAGCTGGACAGGGGGAGGTGAGCAGTTCTTC.

The chain is built from TRBV9 and TRBJ2-2; D possibly corresponds to TRBD1 (6 bases). The germline gives CDR1 SGDLS, CDR2 YYNGEE. The CDR3 is made up of 15 amino acids. V lost 4 bases and J lost 8, with 18 bases in between. DNA of the CDR3: TGTGCCAGCAGCCCCAGGGGTTCCGAGGCTGGGGAGCTGTTTTTT. Protein: CASSPRGSEAGELFF.

The chain has TRBV28 and TRBJ1-1; D is uncertain. V lost 1 base and J 0 bases, leaving 15 bases between the germline ends. Germline V gives CDR1 MDHEN, CDR2 SYDVKM. The CDR3 runs 17 residues. The CDR3: CASSLFGDSSMNTEAFF. As DNA, the CDR3 is TGTGCCAGCAGTTTATTTGGAGACTCCTCCATGAACACTGAAGCTTTCTTT.

V is TRBV7-2 and J is TRBJ2-7; 9 bases match TRBD2. Germline CDR1 reads SGHTA; CDR2 reads FQGNSA. The ends lost 2 bases at V and 2 bases at J; junction bases unmatched: 7. The CDR3 totals 16 residues. CDR3 in DNA: TGTGCCAGCAGCTTACGACTAGCGGCTATCCCCTACGAGCAGTACTTC. It specifies CASSLRLAAIPYEQYF.

The chain recombines TRBV19 with TRBJ1-5; 9 bases line up with TRBD1. Per the germline V gene, CDR1 is LNHDA and CDR2 is SQIVND (reference sequence). The CDR3 is 17 amino acids. V lost 6 bases to trimming and J lost 3 bases; unmatched junction nucleotides: 12. This chain's CDR3 is CASRTNRDREFNQPQHF. Here the CDR3 DNA reads TGTGCCAGTAGGACGAACCGGGACAGGGAATTCAATCAGCCCCAGCATTTT.

This clone appeared once. The chain combines TRBV2 with TRBJ1-1; D gene ambiguous. V gave up 5 bases and J gave up 7 bases, with 11 bases separating them. This CDR3 spans 12 amino acids. Germline assignment: CDR1 SNHLY and CDR2 FYNNEI. In nucleotides, the CDR3 is TGTGCCAGCAGTTTTCTGGACGGTGAAGCTTTCTTT. Translating it yields CASSFLDGEAFF.

The J gene is TRBJ2-7, the V gene TRBV6-2 or TRBV6-3; D tentatively reads TRBD1 or TRBD2 (6 bases each). The CDR3 is 15 residues long. Trimming stripped 2 bases from V and 4 bases from J, with 15 bases between. Germline CDR1 is MNHEY and CDR2 is SVGEGT. In nucleotides, the CDR3 is TGTGCCAGCAGTTACCTCGGGGGCGGCACGTACGAGCAGTACTTC. Translation: CASSYLGGGTYEQYF.

Points on this clone: Distinct nucleotide sequences in the sample also encode this CDR3. This chain joins TRBV6-5 and TRBJ1-2, with D tentatively TRBD1 (5 bases). The germline CDR1 and CDR2 sequences are MNHEY and SVGAGI. This CDR3 has 13 amino acids. The V gene lost 4 bases and the J gene lost 3 bases, with 9 bases spanning the gap. The CDR3 spells CASSSGADYGYTF. CDR3 DNA sequence: TGTGCCAGCAGTTCTGGGGCTGACTATGGCTACACCTTC.

This clone came up once. The rearrangement links TRBV10-3 to TRBJ1-1, with D hard to call. Between the trimmed V and J ends, which lost 10 bases and 1 base, there was a span of 13 bases. The CDR3 sequence is 13 residues long. The germline gives CDR1 ENHRY, CDR2 SYGVKD. CDR3 nucleotide sequence: TGTGCCACCAACCCCGGGAGGAACACTGAAGCTTTCTTT. This translates into CATNPGRNTEAFF.

The rearrangement links TRBV24-1 to TRBJ1-1, with D tentatively TRBD1 (6 bases). Per the germline V gene, CDR1 is KGHDR and CDR2 is SFDVKD. Trimming took off 6 bases at V and 4 bases at J, with 11 bases between the two ends. The CDR3 loop spans 13 amino acids. The CDR3 loop reads CATSQGISTEAFF. For the CDR3, the DNA is TGTGCCACCAGTCAGGGGATTTCCACTGAAGCTTTCTTT.

This chain links TRBV14 with TRBJ2-3; 8 nucleotides align to TRBD2. CDR1 SGHDN and CDR2 FVKESK come from the germline V gene. CDR3 length: 14 amino acids. V lost 4 bases, J lost 9 bases, and 9 bases stayed unmatched. The CDR3 DNA follows: TGTGCCAGCAGCCCCTACACTAGCGGAGCAACGCAGTATTTT. Amino acid sequence: CASSPYTSGATQYF. The entire variable domain, with the rest obtained from reference TRBV14 and TRBJ2-3, is as follows: EAGVTQFPSHSVIEKGQTVTLRCDPISGHDNLYWYRRVMGKEIKFLLHFVKESKQDESGMPNNRFLAERTGGTYSTLKVQPAELEDSGVYFCASSPYTSGATQYFGPGTRLTVL.

DNA of the CDR3: TGCGCCAGCAGCCAAGATCGACAGGCCGCCCCCTATGGCTACACCTTC. Protein sequence: CASSQDRQAAPYGYTF. This sequence joins TRBV4-3 and TRBJ1-2; a weak D match, TRBD1 (6 bases). Germline V CDR1 and CDR2: LGHNA, YSLEER. This CDR3 is built from 16 residues. V shed 0 bases and J shed 4 bases, with 15 bases lying between them.

This clone came up many times. The rearrangement joins TRBV15 to TRBJ1-5; no clear D gene. V was clipped by 5 bases and J by 5 bases, with 16 bases between them. This CDR3 has 15 amino acids. Germline V gene data show CDR1 as LNHNV and CDR2 as YYDKDF (reference sequence). For the CDR3, the DNA is TGTGCCACCAGCCAAGAAAAAAGGCGGGATCAGCCCCAGCATTTT. Protein sequence: CATSQEKRRDQPQHF.

The chain carries TRBV29-1 and TRBJ2-3; D tentatively reads TRBD1 or TRBD2 (6 bases each). Per the germline V gene, CDR1 is SQVTM and CDR2 is ANQGSEA. The CDR3 consists of 11 residues. V was cut by 6 bases and J by 4 bases, with 8 bases left in between. The CDR3 is CSVGGSDTQYF. The CDR3 DNA reads TGCAGCGTGGGGGGCTCAGATACGCAGTATTTT.

This chain connects TRBV9 to TRBJ2-1; tentative D call: TRBD2 (6 bases). The V gene lost 0 bases and the J gene lost 3 bases, with 10 bases spanning the gap. The CDR3 loop spans 15 amino acids. Per germline, CDR1 SGDLS and CDR2 YYNGEE. In DNA form, the CDR3 reads TGTGCCAGCAGCGTAGACGGGAGACACTACAATGAGCAGTTCTTC. Protein sequence: CASSVDGRHYNEQFF.